Listed below are T cell receptor beta chains from one sample, sequenced in a study of technical replicates of blood from several donors. Sequenced by immunoSEQ multiplex PCR; TCRdb stores in-frame clones only, minus some. In the table there are roughly 52,000 clones, nearly 95% of which are singletons. The sequenced material came from PBMCs. All receptors come from a human donor in good health. Some clones in this sample may be carry-over from other donors' samples. CDR3s include the opening cysteine and the closing phenylalanine or tryptophan. A D gene is named only where the DNA matches it firmly. Clone size, where shown, is once, few, many, or a class for clones that have expanded.

D gene: TRBD2
J gene: TRBJ2-5
clone size: .
V gene: TRBV9
CDR3 DNA: TGTGCCAGCAGCGACCCTTTAGCGGGGGGCCACCAAGAGACCCAGTACTTC
CDR3 protein: CASSDPLAGGHQETQYF

D gene: .
J gene: TRBJ2-7
clone size: .
V gene: TRBV19
CDR3 DNA: TGTGCCAGTAGTATTAGAACAGCCTACGAGCAGTACTTC
CDR3 protein: CASSIRTAYEQYF

D gene: TRBD1
J gene: TRBJ2-7
clone size: .
V gene: TRBV7-9
CDR3 DNA: TGTGCCAGCAGCCTCCGGGACAGGGTTGGCGAGCAGTACTTC
CDR3 protein: CASSLRDRVGEQYF

D gene: TRBD2
J gene: TRBJ2-7
clone size: .
V gene: TRBV5-6
CDR3 DNA: TGTGCCAGCTCCCGACTAGCGGGAGGGTATTACGAGCAGTACTTC
CDR3 protein: CASSRLAGGYYEQYF

D gene: .
J gene: TRBJ2-6
clone size: .
V gene: TRBV5-1
CDR3 DNA: TGCGCCAGCAGCTTGGCCGTATTCTCTGGGGCCAACGTCCTGACTTTC
CDR3 protein: CASSLAVFSGANVLTF

D gene: .
J gene: TRBJ1-2
clone size: .
V gene: TRBV7-9
CDR3 DNA: TGTGCCAGCAGCTTAGCAGGCAGGGAAGGGTATGGCTACACCTTC
CDR3 protein: CASSLAGREGYGYTF

D gene: TRBD2
J gene: TRBJ2-1
clone size: .
V gene: TRBV13
CDR3 DNA: TGTGCCAGCAGCTTAAGTGCTGAGCGGGGGGGCAAAAATGAGCAGTTCTTC
CDR3 protein: CASSLSAERGGKNEQFF

D gene: .
J gene: TRBJ1-3
clone size: .
V gene: TRBV30
CDR3 DNA: TGTGCCTGGATGGGCCCGGACAGTTCGGGAAACACCATATATTTT
CDR3 protein: CAWMGPDSSGNTIYF

D gene: .
J gene: TRBJ2-1
clone size: once
V gene: TRBV11-2
CDR3 DNA: TGTGCCAGCAGCTTGGGTCCGGGGTACAATGAGCAGTTCTTC
CDR3 protein: CASSLGPGYNEQFF

D gene: .
J gene: TRBJ2-1
clone size: .
V gene: TRBV25-1
CDR3 DNA: TGTGCCAGCAGTGAAAGGGGAAAGAACAATGAGCAGTTCTTC
CDR3 protein: CASSERGKNNEQFF

D gene: .
J gene: TRBJ2-2
clone size: .
V gene: TRBV5-1
CDR3 DNA: TGCGCCAGCAGCTTGGACAGGGACACCGGGGAGCTGTTTTTT
CDR3 protein: CASSLDRDTGELFF

D gene: .
J gene: TRBJ2-3
clone size: .
V gene: TRBV7-3
CDR3 DNA: TGTGCCAGCAGCCCGACACGTCGGGATACGCAGTATTTT
CDR3 protein: CASSPTRRDTQYF